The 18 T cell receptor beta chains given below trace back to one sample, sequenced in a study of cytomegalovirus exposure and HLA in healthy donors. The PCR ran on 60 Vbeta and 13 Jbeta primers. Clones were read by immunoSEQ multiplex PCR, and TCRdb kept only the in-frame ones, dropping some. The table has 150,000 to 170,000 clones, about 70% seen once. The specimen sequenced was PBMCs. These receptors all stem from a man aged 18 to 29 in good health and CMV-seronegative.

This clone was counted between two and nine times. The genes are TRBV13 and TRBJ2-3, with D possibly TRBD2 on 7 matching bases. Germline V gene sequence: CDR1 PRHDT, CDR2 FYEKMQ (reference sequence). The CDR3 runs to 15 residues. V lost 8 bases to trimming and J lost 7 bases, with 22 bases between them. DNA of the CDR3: TGTGCCAGCGGAACCCGGGGGGCCAGGGTGCATACGCAGTATTTT. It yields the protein CASGTRGARVHTQYF.

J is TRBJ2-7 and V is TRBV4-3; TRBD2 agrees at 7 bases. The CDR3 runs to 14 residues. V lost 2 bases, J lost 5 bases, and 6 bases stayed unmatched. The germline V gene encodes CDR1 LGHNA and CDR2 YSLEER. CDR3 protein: CASSQWEGDNEQYF. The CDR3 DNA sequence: TGCGCCAGCAGCCAATGGGAGGGCGATAACGAGCAGTACTTC.

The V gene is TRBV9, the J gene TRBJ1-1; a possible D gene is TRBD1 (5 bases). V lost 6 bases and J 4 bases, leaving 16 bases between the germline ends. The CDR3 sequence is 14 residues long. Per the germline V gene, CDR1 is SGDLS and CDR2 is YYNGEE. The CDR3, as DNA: TGTGCCAGCAATTCAGGGCGGTGGAGCACTGAAGCTTTCTTT. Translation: CASNSGRWSTEAFF.

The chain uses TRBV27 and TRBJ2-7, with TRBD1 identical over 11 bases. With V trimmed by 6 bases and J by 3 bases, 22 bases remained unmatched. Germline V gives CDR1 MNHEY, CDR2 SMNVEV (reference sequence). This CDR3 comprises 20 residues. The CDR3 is CASSQRSLGYTGQGGYEQYV. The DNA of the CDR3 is TGTGCCAGCAGCCAACGAAGTTTGGGTTATACGGGACAGGGGGGCTACGAGCAGTACGTC.

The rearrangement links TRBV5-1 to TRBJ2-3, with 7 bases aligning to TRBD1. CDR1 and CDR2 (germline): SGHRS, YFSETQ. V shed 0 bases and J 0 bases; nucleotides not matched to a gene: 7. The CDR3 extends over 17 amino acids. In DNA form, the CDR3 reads TGCGCCAGCAGCTTGGGCTCAGGGGGAGTCAGCACAGATACGCAGTATTTT. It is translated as CASSLGSGGVSTDTQYF. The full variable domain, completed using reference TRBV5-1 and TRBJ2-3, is KAGVTQTPRYLIKTRGQQVTLSCSPISGHRSVSWYQQTPGQGLQFLFEYFSETQRNKGNFPGRFSGRQFSNSRSEMNVSTLELGDSALYLCASSLGSGGVSTDTQYFGPGTRLTVL.

The CDR3 loop is CASSSGTGGREQYF. The CDR3 nucleotides read TGTGCCAGCAGCTCCGGGACAGGGGGCCGGGAGCAGTACTTC. The genes are TRBV7-2 and TRBJ2-7; 12 bases agree with TRBD1. Germline CDR1 reads SGHTA; CDR2 reads FQGNSA. This CDR3 has 14 amino acids. V lost 4 bases to trimming and J lost 7 bases; unmatched junction nucleotides: 5.

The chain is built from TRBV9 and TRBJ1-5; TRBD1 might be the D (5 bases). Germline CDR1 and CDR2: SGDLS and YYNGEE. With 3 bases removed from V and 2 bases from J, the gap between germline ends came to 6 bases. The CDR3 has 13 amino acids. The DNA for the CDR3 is TGTGCCAGCAGCGAAGGGGGCAATCAGCCCCAGCATTTT. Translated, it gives CASSEGGNQPQHF.

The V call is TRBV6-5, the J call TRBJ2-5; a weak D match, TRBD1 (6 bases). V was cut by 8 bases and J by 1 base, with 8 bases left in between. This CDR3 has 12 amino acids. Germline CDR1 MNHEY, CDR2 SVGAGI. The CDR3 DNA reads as TGTGCCAGCGCCAGGGGCCAAGAGACCCAGTACTTC. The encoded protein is CASARGQETQYF.

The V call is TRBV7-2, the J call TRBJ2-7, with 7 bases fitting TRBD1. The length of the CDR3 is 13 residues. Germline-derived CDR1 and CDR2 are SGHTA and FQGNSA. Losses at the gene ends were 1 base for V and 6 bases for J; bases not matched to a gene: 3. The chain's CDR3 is CASSLGQGREQYV. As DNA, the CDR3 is TGTGCCAGCAGCTTAGGACAGGGCCGCGAGCAGTACGTC.

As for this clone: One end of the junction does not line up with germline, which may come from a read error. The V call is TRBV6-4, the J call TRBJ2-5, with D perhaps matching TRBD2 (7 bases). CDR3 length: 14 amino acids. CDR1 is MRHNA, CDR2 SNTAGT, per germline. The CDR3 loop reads CAGSEQGGQETQYF. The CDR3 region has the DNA TGTGCCGGCAGTGAACAGGGAGGGCAAGAGACCCAGTACTTC.

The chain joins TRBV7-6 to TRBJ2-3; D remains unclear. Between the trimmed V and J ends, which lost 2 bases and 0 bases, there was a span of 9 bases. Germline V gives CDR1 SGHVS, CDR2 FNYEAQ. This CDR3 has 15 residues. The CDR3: CASSLTEQSTDTQYF. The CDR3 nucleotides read TGTGCCAGCAGCTTAACAGAGCAGAGCACAGATACGCAGTATTTT.

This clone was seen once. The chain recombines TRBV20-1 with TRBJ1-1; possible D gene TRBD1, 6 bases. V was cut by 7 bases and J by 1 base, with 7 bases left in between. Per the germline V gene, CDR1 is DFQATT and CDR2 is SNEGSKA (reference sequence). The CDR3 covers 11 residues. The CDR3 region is CSVRGNTEAFF. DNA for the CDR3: TGCAGTGTCAGGGGGAACACTGAAGCTTTCTTT.

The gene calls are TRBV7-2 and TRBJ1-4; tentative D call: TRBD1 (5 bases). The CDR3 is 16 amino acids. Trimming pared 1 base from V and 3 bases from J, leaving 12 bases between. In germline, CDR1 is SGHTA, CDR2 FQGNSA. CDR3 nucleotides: TGTGCCAGCAGCTTAGTAGGGGCAGGAGCTAATGAAAAACTGTTTTTT. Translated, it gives CASSLVGAGANEKLFF.

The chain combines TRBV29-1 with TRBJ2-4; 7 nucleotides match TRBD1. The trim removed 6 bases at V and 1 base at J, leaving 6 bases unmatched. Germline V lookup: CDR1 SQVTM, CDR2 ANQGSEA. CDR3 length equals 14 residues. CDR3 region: CSVFDRAAKNIQYF. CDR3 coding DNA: TGCAGCGTCTTCGACAGGGCTGCCAAAAACATTCAGTACTTC.

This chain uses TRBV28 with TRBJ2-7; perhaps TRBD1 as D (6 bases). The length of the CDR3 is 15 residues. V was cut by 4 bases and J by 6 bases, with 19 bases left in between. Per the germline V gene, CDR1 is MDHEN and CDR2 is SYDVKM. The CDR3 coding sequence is TGTGCCAGCAGTTCTCCCCCCCAGGGGCGGTTCGAGCAGTACGTC. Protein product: CASSSPPQGRFEQYV.

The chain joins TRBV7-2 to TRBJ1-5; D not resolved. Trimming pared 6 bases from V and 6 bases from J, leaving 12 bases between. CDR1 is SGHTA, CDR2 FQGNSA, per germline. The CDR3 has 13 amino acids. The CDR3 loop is CASSSEISQPQHF. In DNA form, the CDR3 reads TGTGCCAGCAGTTCCGAAATCAGTCAGCCCCAGCATTTT.

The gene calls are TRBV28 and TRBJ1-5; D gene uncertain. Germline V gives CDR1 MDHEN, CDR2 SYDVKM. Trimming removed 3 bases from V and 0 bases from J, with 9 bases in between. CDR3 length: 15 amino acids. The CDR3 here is CASSFTVYSNQPQHF. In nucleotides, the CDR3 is TGTGCCAGCAGTTTTACGGTCTATAGCAATCAGCCCCAGCATTTT.

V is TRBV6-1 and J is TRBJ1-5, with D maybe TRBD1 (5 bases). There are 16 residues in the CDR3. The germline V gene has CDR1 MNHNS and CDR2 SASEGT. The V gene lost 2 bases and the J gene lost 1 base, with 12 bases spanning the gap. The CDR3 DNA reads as TGTGCCAGCAGTGAACAGGGCGGTATGAGCAATCAGCCCCAGCATTTT. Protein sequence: CASSEQGGMSNQPQHF.